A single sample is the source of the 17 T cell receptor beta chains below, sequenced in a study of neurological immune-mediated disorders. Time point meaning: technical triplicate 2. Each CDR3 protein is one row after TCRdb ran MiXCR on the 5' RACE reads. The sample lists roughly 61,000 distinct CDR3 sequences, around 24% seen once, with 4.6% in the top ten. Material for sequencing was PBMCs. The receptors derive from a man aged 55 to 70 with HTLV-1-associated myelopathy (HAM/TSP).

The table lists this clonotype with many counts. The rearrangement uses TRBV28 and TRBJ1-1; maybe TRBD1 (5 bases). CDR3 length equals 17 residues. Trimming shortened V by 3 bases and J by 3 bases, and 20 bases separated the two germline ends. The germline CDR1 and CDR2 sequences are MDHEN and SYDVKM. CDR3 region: CASSLARGPSRYTEAFF. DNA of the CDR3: TGTGCCAGCAGTTTGGCTCGGGGACCCTCTAGGTACACTGAAGCTTTCTTT.

The CDR3 nucleotides read TGTGCCACCGAAATTTGGCTAGCGGAGAACACCGGGGAGCTGTTTTTT. Translation gives CATEIWLAENTGELFF. The chain is built from TRBV15 and TRBJ2-2; 7 bases align to TRBD2. CDR1 and CDR2 (germline): LNHNV, YYDKDF (reference sequence). This CDR3 has 16 amino acids. Trimming removed 8 bases from V and 1 base from J; junction bases left unmatched: 10.

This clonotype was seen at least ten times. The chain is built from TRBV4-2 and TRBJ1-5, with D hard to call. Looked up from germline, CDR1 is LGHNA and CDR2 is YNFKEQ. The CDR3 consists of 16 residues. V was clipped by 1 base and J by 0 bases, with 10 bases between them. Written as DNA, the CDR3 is TGTGCCAGCAGCCAAGTGCAGACGTATAGCAATCAGCCCCAGCATTTT. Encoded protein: CASSQVQTYSNQPQHF.

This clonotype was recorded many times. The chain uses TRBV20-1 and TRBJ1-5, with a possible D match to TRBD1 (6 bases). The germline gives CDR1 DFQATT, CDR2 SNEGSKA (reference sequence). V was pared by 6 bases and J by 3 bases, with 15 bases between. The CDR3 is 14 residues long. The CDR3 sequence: CSATQGTVNQPQHF. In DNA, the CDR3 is TGCAGTGCCACTCAGGGGACCGTCAATCAGCCCCAGCATTTT.

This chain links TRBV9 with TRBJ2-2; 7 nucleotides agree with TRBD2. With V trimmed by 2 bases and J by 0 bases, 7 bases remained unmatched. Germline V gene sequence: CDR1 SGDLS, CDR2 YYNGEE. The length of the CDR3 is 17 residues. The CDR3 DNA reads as TGTGCCAGCAGCGTCTCGCTGGGGGGGGCGAACACCGGGGAGCTGTTTTTT. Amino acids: CASSVSLGGANTGELFF.

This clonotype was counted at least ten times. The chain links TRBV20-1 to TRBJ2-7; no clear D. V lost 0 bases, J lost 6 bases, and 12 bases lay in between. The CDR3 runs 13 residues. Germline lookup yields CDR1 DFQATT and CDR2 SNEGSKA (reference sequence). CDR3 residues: CSARDPTKGEQYF. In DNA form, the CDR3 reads TGCAGTGCTAGAGATCCAACTAAGGGCGAGCAGTACTTC.

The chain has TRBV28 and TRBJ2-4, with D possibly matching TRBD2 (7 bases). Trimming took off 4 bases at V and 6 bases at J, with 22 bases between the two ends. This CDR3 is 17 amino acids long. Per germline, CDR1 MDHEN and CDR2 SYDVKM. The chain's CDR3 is CASSSIAGARDRNIQYF. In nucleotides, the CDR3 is TGTGCCAGCAGTTCGATTGCGGGGGCCCGAGATCGAAACATTCAGTACTTC.

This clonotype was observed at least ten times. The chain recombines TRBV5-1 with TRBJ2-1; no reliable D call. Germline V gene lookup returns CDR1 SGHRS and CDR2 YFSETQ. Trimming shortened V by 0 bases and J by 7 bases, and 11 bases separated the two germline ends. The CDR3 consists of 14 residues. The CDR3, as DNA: TGCGCCAGCAGCTTGGCCGGGTCAAGGAATGAGCAGTTCTTC. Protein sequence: CASSLAGSRNEQFF.

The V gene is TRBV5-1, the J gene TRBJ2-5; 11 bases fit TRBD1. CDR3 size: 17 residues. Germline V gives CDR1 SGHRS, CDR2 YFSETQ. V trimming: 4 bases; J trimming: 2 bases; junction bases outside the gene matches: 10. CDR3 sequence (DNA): TGCGCCAGCAGCGCGTCACCTGGGACAGGGGGACAAGAGACCCAGTACTTC. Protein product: CASSASPGTGGQETQYF.

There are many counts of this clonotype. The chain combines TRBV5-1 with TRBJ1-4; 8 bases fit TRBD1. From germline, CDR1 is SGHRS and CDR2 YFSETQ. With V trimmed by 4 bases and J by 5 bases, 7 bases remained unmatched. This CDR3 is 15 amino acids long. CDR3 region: CASSGIQGENEKLFF. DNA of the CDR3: TGCGCCAGCAGCGGAATACAGGGGGAGAATGAAAAACTGTTTTTT.

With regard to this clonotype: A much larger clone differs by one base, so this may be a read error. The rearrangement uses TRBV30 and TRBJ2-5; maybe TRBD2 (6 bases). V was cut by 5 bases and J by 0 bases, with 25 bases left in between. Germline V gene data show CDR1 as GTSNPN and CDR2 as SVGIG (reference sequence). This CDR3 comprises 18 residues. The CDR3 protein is CAWSPGTGVTAYQETQYF. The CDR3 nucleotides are TGTGCCTGGTCCCCCGGGACTGGGGTCACCGCTTACCAAGAGACCCAGTACTTC.

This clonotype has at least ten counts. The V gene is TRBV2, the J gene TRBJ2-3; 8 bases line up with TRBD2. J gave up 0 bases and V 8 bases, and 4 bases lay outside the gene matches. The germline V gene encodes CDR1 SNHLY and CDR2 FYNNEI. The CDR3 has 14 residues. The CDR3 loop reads CASEREYSTDTQYF. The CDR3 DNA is TGTGCCAGCGAGCGGGAGTACAGCACAGATACGCAGTATTTT.

CDR3 sequence: CASSQFHEQFF. Here the CDR3 DNA reads TGTGCCAGCAGCCAATTCCATGAGCAGTTCTTC. The chain is built from TRBV3-1 and TRBJ2-1; D gene ambiguous. Trimming shortened V by 2 bases and J by 8 bases, and 4 bases separated the two germline ends. CDR1 is LGHDT and CDR2 is YNNKEL in the germline V gene (reference sequence). The CDR3 length is 11 residues.

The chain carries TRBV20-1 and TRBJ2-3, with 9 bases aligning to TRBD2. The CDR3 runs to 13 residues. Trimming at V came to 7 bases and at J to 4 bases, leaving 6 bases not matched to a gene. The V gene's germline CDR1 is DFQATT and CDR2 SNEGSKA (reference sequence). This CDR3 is CSVPSGRPDTQYF. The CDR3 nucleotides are TGCAGTGTTCCCAGCGGGAGGCCAGATACGCAGTATTTT.

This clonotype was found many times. The CDR3 reads CSVRGETQYF. The CDR3 DNA is TGCAGCGTAAGGGGAGAGACCCAGTACTTC. The gene calls are TRBV29-1 and TRBJ2-5; D may be TRBD1 (5 bases). The CDR3 runs to 10 residues. The germline CDR1 and CDR2 sequences are SQVTM and ANQGSEA. V was clipped by 6 bases and J by 4 bases, with 6 bases between them.

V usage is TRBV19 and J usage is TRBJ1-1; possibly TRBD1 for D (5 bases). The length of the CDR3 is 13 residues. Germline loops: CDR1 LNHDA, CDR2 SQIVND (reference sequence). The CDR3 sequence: CASGGAGNTEAFF. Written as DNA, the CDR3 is TGTGCTAGCGGAGGGGCGGGGAACACTGAAGCTTTCTTT.

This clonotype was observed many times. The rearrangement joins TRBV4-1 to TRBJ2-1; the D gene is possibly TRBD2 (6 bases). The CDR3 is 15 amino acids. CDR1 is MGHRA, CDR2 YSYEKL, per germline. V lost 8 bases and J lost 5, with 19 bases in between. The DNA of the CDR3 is TGCGCCAGCTTAGAGGAGGGCGGGCTGAACAATGAGCAGTTCTTC. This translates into CASLEEGGLNNEQFF.